The 27 T cell receptor beta chains below all came from one sample that was sequenced in a study of breast tumors, draining lymph nodes, adjacent tissues. Breast cancer patients provided tissue from their axillary draining lymph nodes. TCRdb independently ran MiXCR on the multiplex PCR reads; one entry per CDR3 protein. The table shows fewer than 150,000 distinct CDR3 sequences, with around 20% occurring only once. Sequencing was carried out using axillary lymph node tissue. The receptors stem from a female donor with breast cancer. Some clones in this sample may be carry-over from other donors' samples.

In its sample, this clonotype was seen many times. The chain joins TRBV12-3 or TRBV12-4 to TRBJ2-7; TRBD2 is a possible D gene (6 bases). This CDR3 region has 15 residues. Trimming stripped 3 bases from V and 2 bases from J, with 14 bases between. CDR3 sequence reads: CASSFAGRPAYEQYF. CDR3 in DNA: TGTGCCAGCAGTTTCGCGGGACGGCCAGCCTACGAGCAGTACTTC.

Ten or more counts support this clonotype. The J gene is TRBJ2-5, the V gene TRBV5-1, with TRBD2 matching over 13 bases. The germline V gene has CDR1 SGHRS and CDR2 YFSETQ. CDR3 length: 15 amino acids. V lost 4 bases to trimming and J lost 5 bases; unmatched junction nucleotides: 5. The CDR3 here is CASSPGLAGRETQYF. CDR3 in DNA: TGCGCCAGCAGCCCGGGACTAGCGGGAAGGGAGACCCAGTACTTC.

J is TRBJ1-4 and V is TRBV5-6, with D maybe TRBD1 (5 bases). Germline CDR1 is SGHDT and CDR2 is YYEEEE. Deletions cut 3 bases from V and 2 bases from J, with 11 bases between. CDR3 length: 15 residues. CDR3 in DNA: TGTGCCAGCAGCTGGGGGGGTATGACTAATGAAAAACTGTTTTTT. Residues: CASSWGGMTNEKLFF.

This clonotype occurred many times. V and J are TRBV5-5 and TRBJ2-5, with TRBD2 as a possible D gene (5 bases). This CDR3 region has 14 residues. Germline V lookup: CDR1 SGHKS, CDR2 YYEKEE (reference sequence). V gave up 1 base and J gave up 5 bases, with 12 bases separating them. The CDR3 is CASSLPRGVETQYF. The CDR3 coding sequence is TGTGCCAGCAGCTTGCCCCGGGGAGTGGAGACCCAGTACTTC.

Ten or more counts support this clonotype. The chain combines TRBV20-1 with TRBJ2-2, with D unresolved. Germline CDR1 is DFQATT and CDR2 is SNEGSKA (reference sequence). V was clipped by 4 bases and J by 0 bases, with 18 bases between them. The CDR3 is 17 amino acids. The CDR3 DNA reads as TGCAGTGCTAAGAAGGGCCGGATATATTCGAACACCGGGGAGCTGTTTTTT. It codes for CSAKKGRIYSNTGELFF.

This clonotype came up many times. V and J are TRBV20-1 and TRBJ2-3; no clear D. The germline V and J ends were trimmed by 0 bases and 2 bases, with 12 bases remaining between them. CDR1 DFQATT and CDR2 SNEGSKA come from the germline V gene (reference sequence). This CDR3 comprises 15 residues. DNA of the CDR3: TGCAGTGCTAGAGATGGCAGGTTGGTCACAGATACGCAGTATTTT. Translating gives CSARDGRLVTDTQYF.

In the case of this clonotype: A read error may explain this, as a much larger clone is one base away. The J gene is TRBJ2-7, the V gene TRBV25-1, with 8 bases aligning to TRBD1. The CDR3 contains 16 residues. Germline V gives CDR1 MGHDK, CDR2 SYGVNS. The J segment lost 7 bases and the V segment lost 5 bases, leaving 16 bases of the junction unmatched. The CDR3 protein is CASSYTIPDRGMEQYF. The DNA of the CDR3 is TGTGCCAGCAGTTACACCATACCTGACAGGGGAATGGAGCAGTACTTC.

This clonotype was seen ten or more times. V gene TRBV19 combines with J gene TRBJ2-3, with D unclear. V was trimmed by 7 bases and J by 0 bases, leaving 14 bases between them. The CDR3 spans 15 residues. Looked up from germline, CDR1 is LNHDA and CDR2 is SQIVND (reference sequence). The DNA for the CDR3 is TGTGCCAGTAAAGTGTCGGTCAGCAGCACAGATACGCAGTATTTT. Translated, it gives CASKVSVSSTDTQYF.

Points on this clonotype: A clone one base away is much larger, so this may be a read error. This likely comes from a read error, as the CDR3 has no conserved phenylalanine or tryptophan at its end. V and J are TRBV12-3 or TRBV12-4 and TRBJ2-3; TRBD1 matches at 9 bases. J gave up 2 bases and V 7 bases, and 4 bases lay outside the gene matches. The CDR3 length is 14 residues. The CDR3 spells CASKYRGPTDTQYL. The CDR3 nucleotides are TGTGCCAGCAAGTACAGGGGGCCCACAGATACGCAGTATCTT.

This clonotype was observed once. A much more abundant neighbour one base away suggests this may be a read error. The CDR3 protein is CASSYSGRYGQFF. Here the CDR3 DNA reads TGTGCCAGCAGTTATAGCGGGAGGTATGGGCAGTTCTTC. The chain recombines TRBV27 with TRBJ2-1; 10 bases line up with TRBD2. The CDR3 contains 13 residues. Germline loops: CDR1 MNHEY, CDR2 SMNVEV (reference sequence). V shed 4 bases and J 12 bases; nucleotides not matched to a gene: 6.

The V call is TRBV30, the J call TRBJ1-3, with a tentative D call TRBD1 (6 bases). Trimming left V 6 bases short and J 8 bases short, with 17 bases between. The CDR3 sequence is 13 residues long. Looked up from germline, CDR1 is GTSNPN and CDR2 is SVGIG (reference sequence). The CDR3 spells CACDRKRDYTIYF. The CDR3 nucleotides read TGTGCCTGCGACAGGAAAAGGGATTACACCATATATTTT.

This clonotype was detected many times. This chain links TRBV6-5 with TRBJ2-7; 9 nucleotides line up with TRBD1. The V segment lost 5 bases and the J segment 0 bases; nucleotides outside the gene matches: 5. The CDR3 has 15 amino acids. Germline V gene lookup returns CDR1 MNHEY and CDR2 SVGAGI. Here the CDR3 reads CASSPGTGSSYEQYF. In DNA, the CDR3 is TGTGCCAGCAGTCCCGGGACAGGGAGCTCCTACGAGCAGTACTTC.

This clonotype was observed many times. The chain links TRBV7-2 to TRBJ2-1; D may be TRBD2 (6 bases). Germline-derived CDR1 and CDR2 are SGHTA and FQGNSA. This CDR3 has 15 amino acids. V was shortened by 3 bases and J by 5 bases, with 14 bases between the two germline ends. The CDR3 here is CASSFDMGGHNEQFF. The CDR3 DNA sequence: TGTGCCAGCAGCTTTGACATGGGAGGCCACAATGAGCAGTTCTTC. The full variable domain, completed using reference TRBV7-2 and TRBJ2-1, is GAGVSQSPSNKVTEKGKDVELRCDPISGHTALYWYRQSLGQGLEFLIYFQGNSAPDKSGLPSDRFSAERTGGSVSTLTIQRTQQEDSAVYLCASSFDMGGHNEQFFGPGTRLTVL.

This clonotype was counted at least ten times. CDR3 nucleotide sequence: TGTGCCAGCAGCGTAGAGGCACAGGGCGTAACTGCCGGGGAGCTGTTTTTT. This translates into CASSVEAQGVTAGELFF. The V and J genes are TRBV9 and TRBJ2-2; tentatively, D is TRBD1 (6 bases). This CDR3 comprises 17 residues. Per the germline V gene, CDR1 is SGDLS and CDR2 is YYNGEE. V dropped 0 bases and J dropped 6 bases, with 18 bases sitting between them.

This clonotype was observed at least ten times. This chain joins TRBV20-1 and TRBJ1-5; maybe TRBD1 (5 bases). Germline V gives CDR1 DFQATT, CDR2 SNEGSKA (reference sequence). Between the trimmed V and J ends, which lost 6 bases and 3 bases, there was a span of 18 bases. This CDR3 region has 15 residues. CDR3 nucleotide sequence: TGCAGTGCGTACCTCAGGGAAGGGGACAATCAGCCCCAGCATTTT. It yields the protein CSAYLREGDNQPQHF.

This clonotype was seen at least ten times. The chain is built from TRBV4-1 and TRBJ1-2; TRBD1 agrees at 7 bases. Germline trimming cut 4 bases from V and 8 bases from J; bases unmatched to any gene: 7. CDR3 length: 13 residues. CDR1 and CDR2 (germline): MGHRA, YSYEKL. CDR3 residues: CASSPTGDRGYTF. The DNA of the CDR3 is TGCGCCAGCAGCCCTACAGGGGATCGAGGCTACACCTTC.

This clonotype was seen a few times. This may be a read error, as it is one base from a much larger clone. The V call is TRBV20-1, the J call TRBJ2-3, with TRBD2 matching 8 bases. This CDR3 comprises 16 residues. CDR1 and CDR2 (germline): DFQATT, SNEGSKA (reference sequence). The CDR3 loop is CSASGGRSGRTDTRYF. In DNA, the CDR3 is TGCAGTGCTAGTGGGGGCCGGAGCGGGAGAACAGATACGCGGTATTTT.

About this clonotype itself: A much larger clone lies one base from this, so it may be a read error. The CDR3 DNA follows: TGTGCCAGCAGCGCGGGACCTGAAAACTATGGCTACGCCTTC. Encoded protein: CASSAGPENYGYAF. The chain couples TRBV7-2 to TRBJ1-2; a weak D match, TRBD1 (5 bases). The CDR3 totals 14 residues. Germline-derived CDR1 and CDR2 are SGHTA and FQGNSA.

In its sample, this clonotype was seen many times. Here the CDR3 reads CSARDLVFGYTF. In DNA form, the CDR3 reads TGCAGTGCTAGAGATCTGGTTTTCGGCTACACCTTC. The gene calls are TRBV20-1 and TRBJ1-2, with no clear D. The germline gives CDR1 DFQATT, CDR2 SNEGSKA (reference sequence). V lost 0 bases to trimming and J lost 8 bases, with 10 bases between them. The CDR3 loop spans 12 amino acids.

This clonotype was detected many times. J is TRBJ2-1 and V is TRBV5-4; D may correspond to TRBD1 or TRBD2 (5 bases each). The CDR3 runs to 14 residues. The ends were cut back, 4 bases at V and 11 bases at J, with 19 bases in the middle. Germline V gives CDR1 SGHNT, CDR2 YYREEE (reference sequence). The CDR3 sequence is CASSLTYPGAQQFF. DNA for the CDR3: TGTGCCAGCAGCCTTACCTACCCCGGGGCCCAGCAGTTCTTC.

This clonotype was seen ten or more times. CDR3 sequence reads: CASSLYPRGSTPKDEQFF. DNA for the CDR3: TGTGCCAGCAGCTTATACCCGCGTGGCTCCACGCCTAAGGATGAGCAGTTCTTC. The chain employs TRBV7-2 and TRBJ2-1; unclear D gene. The CDR3 runs 18 residues. Deletions cut 2 bases from V and 8 bases from J, with 25 bases between. Looked up from germline, CDR1 is SGHTA and CDR2 is FQGNSA.

This clonotype has a count of ten or more. The chain combines TRBV7-9 with TRBJ1-2; 7 bases are a match to TRBD1. The germline gives CDR1 SEHNR, CDR2 FQNEAQ (reference sequence). J was trimmed by 5 bases and V by 4 bases; bases with no gene match: 22. The CDR3 runs 19 residues. This chain's CDR3 is CASSSLEGLTGNFGYGYTF. CDR3 coding DNA: TGTGCCAGCAGCTCATTGGAGGGGTTGACAGGGAATTTTGGGTATGGCTACACCTTC.

Of note for this clonotype: An end of the junction does not agree with germline; a read error may underlie this. V usage is TRBV20-1 and J usage is TRBJ2-1; D is possibly TRBD2 (5 bases). This CDR3 comprises 13 residues. Looked up from germline, CDR1 is DFQATT and CDR2 is SNEGSKA (reference sequence). The CDR3 bases are TGCAGTGCTAGGCGCCTTTTGTACAATGAGCGGCTCTTC. Protein product: CSARRLLYNERLF.

Comment on this clonotype: A much larger clone lies a single base off, so this may be a read error. The V gene is TRBV30, the J gene TRBJ2-1, with 10 nucleotides matching TRBD2. The CDR3 length is 15 residues. Germline V gene sequence: CDR1 GTSNPN, CDR2 SVGIG (reference sequence). The CDR3 loop reads CAWSPLAGDYNGQFF. The CDR3 DNA reads TGTGCCTGGAGCCCTCTAGCGGGAGATTACAATGGGCAGTTCTTC.

This clonotype has at least ten counts. This chain connects TRBV12-3 or TRBV12-4 to TRBJ2-7, with TRBD2 matching over 7 bases. The CDR3 runs to 13 residues. With 7 bases clipped from V and 7 bases from J, the junction kept 10 bases outside the gene matches. The CDR3 DNA reads as TGTGCCAGCAAGGAAGGCGGGAGTCAAGAGCAGTACTTC. This codes for CASKEGGSQEQYF.

At least ten counts were recorded for this clonotype. This sequence joins TRBV20-1 and TRBJ2-1; 10 bases line up with TRBD2. The germline V gene encodes CDR1 DFQATT and CDR2 SNEGSKA (reference sequence). CDR3 size: 14 residues. V lost 3 bases to trimming and J lost 3 bases; unmatched junction nucleotides: 2. CDR3 region: CSARGLAHYNEQFF. The CDR3 coding sequence is TGCAGTGCTAGGGGACTAGCGCACTACAATGAGCAGTTCTTC.

This clonotype was recorded at least ten times. This sequence joins TRBV29-1 and TRBJ2-1, with 9 bases identical to TRBD2. This CDR3 spans 15 amino acids. V shed 2 bases and J 2 bases; nucleotides not matched to a gene: 4. The germline gives CDR1 SQVTM, CDR2 ANQGSEA. CDR3 nucleotides: TGCAGCGTTGAAATATTAGCGGGAGCCTACAATGAGCAGTTCTTC. Translating gives CSVEILAGAYNEQFF.